The 11 T cell receptor beta chains reported below all come from one sample, sequenced in a study of early T cells in non-severe SARS-CoV-2 infection. TCRdb recomputed calls from the 5' RACE reads with MiXCR, one row per CDR3 protein. Of tens of thousands of distinct CDR3 sequences in the sample, more than 12% were seen once. The sequencing sample was made of whole blood. The receptors derive from an adult who was a healthcare worker with PCR-confirmed SARS-CoV-2 infection or an uninfected control (not recorded which).

The V and J genes are TRBV7-9 and TRBJ1-2; the D is unclear. This CDR3 contains 14 residues. Germline CDR1 reads SEHNR; CDR2 reads FQNEAQ (reference sequence). V dropped 5 bases and J dropped 2 bases, with 12 bases sitting between them. The CDR3 sequence: CASSGRGVNYGYTF. In nucleotides, the CDR3 is TGTGCCAGCAGCGGGCGGGGAGTCAACTATGGCTACACCTTC.

This chain joins TRBV29-1 and TRBJ1-2; weak D call: TRBD1 (6 bases). V was pared by 6 bases and J by 4 bases, with 9 bases between. CDR3 length: 11 residues. The germline V gene encodes CDR1 SQVTM and CDR2 ANQGSEA. Written as DNA, the CDR3 is TGCAGCGTGGGGGCGAGCTATGGCTACACCTTC. It translates to CSVGASYGYTF.

This clonotype showed up many times. The chain recombines TRBV3-1 with TRBJ1-2; 7 nucleotides align to TRBD1. Germline assignment: CDR1 LGHDT and CDR2 YNNKEL (reference sequence). J lost 3 bases, V lost 3 bases, and 7 bases had no gene match. This CDR3 is 15 amino acids long. As DNA, the CDR3 is TGTGCCAGCAGCCAGCCGGGACAGAGCTACTATGGCTACACCTTC. It specifies CASSQPGQSYYGYTF.

This clonotype was seen a handful of times. The chain uses TRBV20-1 and TRBJ2-1; 7 bases map to TRBD2. The CDR3 runs to 15 residues. Unmatched junction bases numbered 7, after V lost 3 bases and J lost 2 bases. The germline gives CDR1 DFQATT, CDR2 SNEGSKA (reference sequence). CDR3 DNA sequence: TGCAGTGCTAGCATGGCGGGAGCGGCCTACAATGAGCAGTTCTTC. Translated, it gives CSASMAGAAYNEQFF.

This chain uses TRBV4-3 with TRBJ2-3; D may match TRBD1 or TRBD2 (6 bases each). Germline-derived CDR1 and CDR2 are LGHNA and YSLEER. Trimming took 0 bases from V and 6 from J, leaving 25 bases between them. This CDR3 contains 19 residues. CDR3 DNA sequence: TGCGCCAGCAGCCAAGATCTCAAGAGGGGGGCACTTAATGCGGATACGCAGTATTTT. This sequence encodes CASSQDLKRGALNADTQYF.

The gene calls are TRBV5-6 and TRBJ2-7; D is unresolved. The CDR3 has 16 residues. V lost 0 bases and J lost 3, with 16 bases in between. Germline V gene lookup returns CDR1 SGHDT and CDR2 YYEEEE. As DNA, the CDR3 is TGTGCCAGCAGCTTGGGCGCGATTGGTTTTTACTACGAGCAGTACTTC. This translates into CASSLGAIGFYYEQYF.

The J gene is TRBJ2-7, the V gene TRBV20-1, with no clear D. Germline V gene data show CDR1 as DFQATT and CDR2 as SNEGSKA (reference sequence). Trimming cost V 5 bases and J 2 bases, with 7 bases left between them. The CDR3 consists of 11 residues. The CDR3 loop is CSADITYEQYF. CDR3 bases: TGCAGTGCTGACATTACCTACGAGCAGTACTTC.

The rearrangement uses TRBV5-6 and TRBJ2-3, with 9 bases fitting TRBD1. The CDR3 is 16 residues long. V shed 2 bases and J 6 bases; nucleotides not matched to a gene: 10. Germline V CDR1 and CDR2: SGHDT, YYEEEE. The CDR3 sequence is CASSFHGQGSLDTQYF. Written as DNA, the CDR3 is TGTGCCAGCAGCTTCCACGGACAGGGGTCACTTGATACGCAGTATTTT. Drawing the rest from reference TRBV5-6 and TRBJ2-3, the complete variable domain is DAGVTQSPTHLIKTRGQQVTLRCSPKSGHDTVSWYQQALGQGPQFIFQYYEEEERQRGNFPDRFSGHQFPNYSSELNVNALLLGDSALYLCASSFHGQGSLDTQYFGPGTRLTVL.

This clonotype has more than one count but fewer than ten. The chain couples TRBV6-4 to TRBJ2-1; D gene unclear. V was clipped by 3 bases and J by 6 bases, with 9 bases between them. Germline assignment: CDR1 MRHNA and CDR2 SNTAGT. CDR3 length equals 13 residues. The CDR3 DNA reads TGTGCCAGCAGTGATTGGAAGGGCAATGAGCAGTTCTTC. Encoded protein: CASSDWKGNEQFF.

In this sample, this clonotype turned up a few times. The genes are TRBV7-6 and TRBJ2-2, with D possibly matching TRBD1 (6 bases). Germline CDR1 is SGHVS and CDR2 is FNYEAQ. The CDR3 runs 15 residues. V dropped 5 bases and J dropped 6 bases, with 16 bases sitting between them. The CDR3 DNA follows: TGTGCCAGCAGCCCCGGCTGGACAGCCTCCGGGGAGCTGTTTTTT. Protein: CASSPGWTASGELFF.

Concerning this clonotype: This may be a read error: a much more frequent sequence differs by one nucleotide. Since no conserved phenylalanine or tryptophan closes the CDR3, a read error is the likely cause. The V and J genes are TRBV6-5 and TRBJ2-6, with a possible D match to TRBD2 (6 bases). Trimming left V 10 bases short and J 4 bases short, with 11 bases between. In germline, CDR1 is MNHEY, CDR2 SVGAGI. The CDR3 is 13 amino acids. The chain's CDR3 is CANGGTGANVLTL. In DNA, the CDR3 is TGTGCCAACGGGGGAACAGGGGCCAACGTCCTGACTCTC.